This T cell receptor (beta chain) is drawn from a study of T-cell reconstitution after alpha-beta-depleted transplantation in children. Study observations and caveats: Fresh T-cell production supplied most of the T-cell counts and diversity seen one year after transplant.

A word on this clonotype: The antigen remains unidentified.

CDR1 is DFQATT and CDR2 is SNEGSKA in the germline V gene (reference sequence). The germline V and J ends were trimmed by 5 bases and 8 bases, with 19 bases remaining between them. This CDR3 has 14 amino acids. Unique molecular identifiers were incorporated into the prepared TCRbeta library. A single record per CDR3 protein comes from TCRdb applying MiXCR to the PCR reads. The table shows a few hundred thousand distinct CDR3 sequences, with roughly 27% occurring only once. The sample here was PBMCs, taken before TCRalphabeta/CD19-depleted stem cell transplant. This chain links TRBV20-1 with TRBJ2-1, with D uncertain. The clonotype comes from a boy under two years old with Wiskott-Aldrich syndrome, due to receive a stem cell transplant. CDR3: CSAPVMERGDEQFF. DNA for the CDR3: TGCAGTGCTCCCGTTATGGAGAGAGGCGATGAGCAGTTCTTC.